This is a list of T cell receptor beta chains from one sample in a study of regulatory T cells in long-lasting Graves disease. TCRdb passed the multiplex PCR reads through MiXCR, listing each CDR3 protein once. The sample shows about 340,000 distinct CDR3 sequences, 20% of them seen only once. The sample was peripheral blood mononuclear cells (PBMCs), taken when the disease was refractory, from a patient treated with antithyroid drugs. The receptors were gathered from a female donor with Graves disease. The CDR3 runs from the conserved cysteine through the conserved F or W. Each record gives: V gene, clone size, D gene, J gene, CDR3 DNA, CDR3 protein. D genes are given only for firm matches. Size is stated for part of the rows, as once, few or many counts, or as a class when the clone is expanded.

v_gene: TRBV28
abundance: many
d_gene: TRBD1
j_gene: TRBJ2-7
CDR3nt: TGTGGCATGGGGGACAGGTCCTACGAGCAGTACTTC
CDR3aa: CGMGDRSYEQYF

v_gene: TRBV14
abundance: NA
d_gene: TRBD1
j_gene: TRBJ2-5
CDR3nt: TGTGCCAGCAGCCAACAACAGGGGGAGACCCAGTACTTC
CDR3aa: CASSQQQGETQYF

v_gene: TRBV27
abundance: NA
d_gene: NA
j_gene: TRBJ1-4
CDR3nt: TGTGCCAGCAGGACGGGGACATCGGATTGGGAAAAACTGTTTTTT
CDR3aa: CASRTGTSDWEKLFF

v_gene: TRBV2
abundance: many
d_gene: TRBD1
j_gene: TRBJ2-7
CDR3nt: TGTGCCAGCAGTGAGACGGGACAGGCGCCCTACGAGCAGTACTTC
CDR3aa: CASSETGQAPYEQYF

v_gene: TRBV2
abundance: NA
d_gene: NA
j_gene: TRBJ2-2
CDR3nt: TGTGCCAGCAGTGAATCCAGTATGGGCGGGGAGCTGTTTTTT
CDR3aa: CASSESSMGGELFF

v_gene: TRBV4-1
abundance: many
d_gene: NA
j_gene: TRBJ1-2
CDR3nt: TGCGCCAGCAGCCAAGATCATGGCTACACCTTC
CDR3aa: CASSQDHGYTF

v_gene: TRBV28
abundance: many
d_gene: NA
j_gene: TRBJ1-5
CDR3nt: TGTGCCAGCAGTACGACGGCTCAGCCCCAGCATTTT
CDR3aa: CASSTTAQPQHF

v_gene: TRBV7-9
abundance: few
d_gene: TRBD2
j_gene: TRBJ2-4
CDR3nt: TGTGCCAGCAGCTCGATAGGCGGGAGTTTGATGGCCAAAAACATTCAGTACTTC
CDR3aa: CASSSIGGSLMAKNIQYF

v_gene: TRBV20-1
abundance: NA
d_gene: NA
j_gene: TRBJ1-2
CDR3nt: TGCAGTGCCGGAGACCGCCCAGGCTACACCTTC
CDR3aa: CSAGDRPGYTF

v_gene: TRBV28
abundance: many
d_gene: TRBD1
j_gene: TRBJ2-4
CDR3nt: TGTGCCAGCAGTTCTCAGGGGGCAGGGAACATTCAGTACTTC
CDR3aa: CASSSQGAGNIQYF

v_gene: TRBV28
abundance: NA
d_gene: TRBD2
j_gene: TRBJ2-1
CDR3nt: TGTGCCAGCAGTTTATTACGGGAGGGGGACAATGAGCAGTTCTTC
CDR3aa: CASSLLREGDNEQFF

v_gene: TRBV28
abundance: NA
d_gene: NA
j_gene: TRBJ2-3
CDR3nt: TGTGCCAGCAGTTTATGGGGGCAGACAGATACGCAGTATTTT
CDR3aa: CASSLWGQTDTQYF

v_gene: TRBV9
abundance: NA
d_gene: NA
j_gene: TRBJ1-3
CDR3nt: TGTGCCAGCAGCGCGGGGACCAGCTCTGGAAACACCATATATTTT
CDR3aa: CASSAGTSSGNTIYF

v_gene: TRBV24-1
abundance: NA
d_gene: NA
j_gene: TRBJ1-5
CDR3nt: TGTGCCACCAGTGATTTGTGGACTGATCAGCCCCAGCATTTT
CDR3aa: CATSDLWTDQPQHF

v_gene: TRBV10-2
abundance: many
d_gene: TRBD1
j_gene: TRBJ1-5
CDR3nt: TGCGCCACCTCGGACAGGGAGAGCGGACGCAATCAGCCCCAGCATTTT
CDR3aa: CATSDRESGRNQPQHF

v_gene: TRBV7-3
abundance: NA
d_gene: TRBD2
j_gene: TRBJ2-7
CDR3nt: TGTGCCAGCAGCAAACTAGCGGGAGTGTACGAGCAGTACTTC
CDR3aa: CASSKLAGVYEQYF

v_gene: TRBV20-1
abundance: few
d_gene: NA
j_gene: TRBJ1-5
CDR3nt: TGCAGTGCTAGGAGAAGGGTCAGGGGACGTTATAGCAATCAGCCCCAGCATTTT
CDR3aa: CSARRRVRGRYSNQPQHF

v_gene: TRBV12-3/TRBV12-4
abundance: many
d_gene: NA
j_gene: TRBJ1-2
CDR3nt: TGTGCCAGCAGTTTTGGGCAGGGTGAGGGCTACACCTTC
CDR3aa: CASSFGQGEGYTF

v_gene: TRBV29-1
abundance: NA
d_gene: NA
j_gene: TRBJ1-1
CDR3nt: TGCAGCGTCTCCGGGTTAATGAACACTGAAGCTTTCTTT
CDR3aa: CSVSGLMNTEAFF

v_gene: TRBV9
abundance: many
d_gene: TRBD1
j_gene: TRBJ1-1
CDR3nt: TGTGCCAGCAGCGTAGCGCCTCCGGGACAGGTGAACACTGAAGCTTTCTTT
CDR3aa: CASSVAPPGQVNTEAFF

v_gene: TRBV5-6
abundance: many
d_gene: NA
j_gene: TRBJ2-1
CDR3nt: TGTGCCAGCAGACCAGGGGCCGGCCCTTACAATGAGCAGTTCTTC
CDR3aa: CASRPGAGPYNEQFF

v_gene: TRBV6-2/TRBV6-3
abundance: NA
d_gene: NA
j_gene: TRBJ2-2
CDR3nt: TGTGCCAGCAGTGAATGGAGGGGTCGAGGCACCGGGGAGCTGTTTTTT
CDR3aa: CASSEWRGRGTGELFF

v_gene: TRBV14
abundance: few
d_gene: TRBD2
j_gene: TRBJ2-5
CDR3nt: TGTGCCAACAGCCTTGGACTAGCTCCTTATGAAGAGACCCAGTACTTC
CDR3aa: CANSLGLAPYEETQYF

v_gene: TRBV20-1
abundance: few
d_gene: NA
j_gene: TRBJ1-1
CDR3nt: TGCAGTGCTAGAGTGCTAGGGCGGTACACTGAAGCTTTCTTT
CDR3aa: CSARVLGRYTEAFF

v_gene: TRBV19
abundance: NA
d_gene: NA
j_gene: TRBJ2-2
CDR3nt: TGTGCCAGTAGTATCGCTGGGGGAGGGAACACCGGGGAGCTGTTTTTT
CDR3aa: CASSIAGGGNTGELFF